A single TCR beta chain is shown here with its context. The method was immunoSEQ multiplex PCR; TCRdb's version includes in-frame clones alone and lacks a portion of them. The sample gives about 66,000 clones, 65% to 90% of which show up once; approximately 6.6% is in the top ten. The data stem from a study of blood T cell repertoires in COVID-19. The sequencing input was peripheral blood. This receptor was obtained from a man between 60 and 75 years old with acute or convalescent COVID-19.

CDR3 nucleotides: TGTGCCTGGACAAAGAACATCTATAATTCACCCCTCCACTTT. This translates into CAWTKNIYNSPLHF. The chain recombines TRBV30 with TRBJ1-6; no reliable D call. V lost 4 bases, J lost 3 bases, and 10 bases lay in between. This CDR3 has 14 residues. The germline V gene encodes CDR1 GTSNPN and CDR2 SVGIG (reference sequence). Filled out from reference TRBV30 and TRBJ1-6, the complete variable domain reads SQTIHQWPATLVQPVGSPLSLECTVEGTSNPNLYWYRQAAGRGLQLLFYSVGIGQISSEVPQNLSASRPQDRQFILSSKKLLLSDSGFYLCAWTKNIYNSPLHFGNGTRLTVT.